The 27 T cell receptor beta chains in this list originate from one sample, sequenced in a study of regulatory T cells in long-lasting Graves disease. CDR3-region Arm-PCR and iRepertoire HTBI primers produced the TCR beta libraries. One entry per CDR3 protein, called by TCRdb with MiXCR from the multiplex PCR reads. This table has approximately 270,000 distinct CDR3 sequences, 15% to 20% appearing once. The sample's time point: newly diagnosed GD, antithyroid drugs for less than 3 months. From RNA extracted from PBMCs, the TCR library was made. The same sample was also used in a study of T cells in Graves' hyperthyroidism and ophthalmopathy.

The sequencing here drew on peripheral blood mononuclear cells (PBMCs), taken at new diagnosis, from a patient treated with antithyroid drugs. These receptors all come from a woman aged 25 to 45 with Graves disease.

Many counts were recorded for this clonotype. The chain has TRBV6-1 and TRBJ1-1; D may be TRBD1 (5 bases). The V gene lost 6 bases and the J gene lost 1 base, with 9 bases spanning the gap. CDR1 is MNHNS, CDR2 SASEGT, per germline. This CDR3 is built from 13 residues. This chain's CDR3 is CASRGEGNTEAFF. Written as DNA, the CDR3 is TGTGCCAGCAGAGGGGAAGGGAACACTGAAGCTTTCTTT.

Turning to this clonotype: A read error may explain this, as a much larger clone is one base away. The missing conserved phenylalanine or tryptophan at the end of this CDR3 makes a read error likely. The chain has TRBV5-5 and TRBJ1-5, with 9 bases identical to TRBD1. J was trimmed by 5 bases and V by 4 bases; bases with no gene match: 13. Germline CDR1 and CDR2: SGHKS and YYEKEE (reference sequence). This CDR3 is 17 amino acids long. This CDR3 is CASSRLLSGQGHQPQHL. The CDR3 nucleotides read TGTGCCAGCAGCCGTTTGCTGTCGGGACAGGGTCATCAGCCCCAGCATTTG.

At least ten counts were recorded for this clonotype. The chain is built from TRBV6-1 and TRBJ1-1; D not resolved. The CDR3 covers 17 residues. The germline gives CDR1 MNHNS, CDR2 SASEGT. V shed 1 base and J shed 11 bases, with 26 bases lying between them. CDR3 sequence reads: CASSEDGSSQPTTAAFF. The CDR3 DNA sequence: TGTGCCAGCAGTGAAGACGGTTCTTCCCAGCCCACAACGGCGGCTTTCTTT.

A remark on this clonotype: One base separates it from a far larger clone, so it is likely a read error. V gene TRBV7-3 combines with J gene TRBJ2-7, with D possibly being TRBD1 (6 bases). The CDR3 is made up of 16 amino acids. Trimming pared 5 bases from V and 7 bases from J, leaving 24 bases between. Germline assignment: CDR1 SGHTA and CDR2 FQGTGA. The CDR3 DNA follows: TGTGCCAGCAGCGCCTCCACAGGGTACTCCTACAATGAGCAGTACTTC. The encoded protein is CASSASTGYSYNEQYF.

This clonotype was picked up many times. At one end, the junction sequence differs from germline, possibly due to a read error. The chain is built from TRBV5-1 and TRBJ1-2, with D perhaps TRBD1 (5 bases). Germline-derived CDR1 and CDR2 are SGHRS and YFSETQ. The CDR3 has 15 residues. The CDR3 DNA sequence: TGTGCCAGCAGCTTAGGGGCGACGGCTAACTATGGCTACACCTTC. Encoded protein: CASSLGATANYGYTF.

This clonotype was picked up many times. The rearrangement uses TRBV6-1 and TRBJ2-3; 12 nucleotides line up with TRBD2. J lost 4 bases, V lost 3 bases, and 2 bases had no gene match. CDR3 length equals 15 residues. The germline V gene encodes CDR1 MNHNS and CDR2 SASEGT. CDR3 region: CASSDLAGGPDTQYF. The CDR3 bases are TGTGCCAGCAGTGACCTAGCGGGGGGGCCAGATACGCAGTATTTT.

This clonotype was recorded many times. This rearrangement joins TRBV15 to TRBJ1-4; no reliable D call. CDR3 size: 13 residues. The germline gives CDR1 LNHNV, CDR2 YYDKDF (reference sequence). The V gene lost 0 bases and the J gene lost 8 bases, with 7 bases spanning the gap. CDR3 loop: CATSRDPQEKLFF. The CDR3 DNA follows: TGTGCCACCAGCAGAGATCCGCAAGAAAAACTGTTTTTT.

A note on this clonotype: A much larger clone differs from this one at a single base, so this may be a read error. The DNA of the CDR3 is TGTGCCAGCAGGTGGGACAGTTCGAGCCCCTACAATGAGCAGTTCTTC. It is translated as CASRWDSSSPYNEQFF. The chain has TRBV27 and TRBJ2-1; 7 nucleotides agree with TRBD1. Germline CDR1 MNHEY, CDR2 SMNVEV (reference sequence). The ends lost 6 bases at V and 2 bases at J; junction bases unmatched: 10. The CDR3 totals 16 residues.

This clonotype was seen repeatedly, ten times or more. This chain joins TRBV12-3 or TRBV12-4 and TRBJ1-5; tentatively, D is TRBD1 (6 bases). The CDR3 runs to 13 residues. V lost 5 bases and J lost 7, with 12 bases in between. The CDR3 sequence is CASSLTDSQPQHF. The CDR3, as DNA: TGTGCCAGCAGTCTTACGGACAGCCAGCCCCAGCATTTT.

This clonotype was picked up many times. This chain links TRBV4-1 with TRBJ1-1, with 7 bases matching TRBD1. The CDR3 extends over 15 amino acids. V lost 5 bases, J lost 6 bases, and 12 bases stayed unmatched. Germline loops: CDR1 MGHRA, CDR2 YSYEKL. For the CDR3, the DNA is TGCGCCAGCAGCGCTATAGACAGGGATGGGGCTGAAGCTTTCTTT. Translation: CASSAIDRDGAEAFF.

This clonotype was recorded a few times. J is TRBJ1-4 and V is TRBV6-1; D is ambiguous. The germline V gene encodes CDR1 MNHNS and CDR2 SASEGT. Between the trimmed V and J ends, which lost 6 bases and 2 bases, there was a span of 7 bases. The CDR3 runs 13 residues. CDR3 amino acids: CASRGWTNEKLFF. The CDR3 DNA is TGTGCCAGCAGAGGGTGGACTAATGAAAAACTGTTTTTT.

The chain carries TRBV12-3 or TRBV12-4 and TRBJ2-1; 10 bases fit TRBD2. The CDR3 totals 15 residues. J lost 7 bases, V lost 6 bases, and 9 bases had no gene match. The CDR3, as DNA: TGTGCCAGCAGCATAAGCGGGGGGGCCCAAAATGAGCAGTTCTTC. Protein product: CASSISGGAQNEQFF.

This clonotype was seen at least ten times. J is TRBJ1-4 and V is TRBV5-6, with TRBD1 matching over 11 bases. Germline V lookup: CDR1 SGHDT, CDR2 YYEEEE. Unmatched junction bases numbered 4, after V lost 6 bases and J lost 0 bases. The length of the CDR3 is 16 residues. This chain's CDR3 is CASNRDRGATNEKLFF. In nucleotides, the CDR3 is TGTGCCAGCAACCGGGACAGGGGGGCAACTAATGAAAAACTGTTTTTT.

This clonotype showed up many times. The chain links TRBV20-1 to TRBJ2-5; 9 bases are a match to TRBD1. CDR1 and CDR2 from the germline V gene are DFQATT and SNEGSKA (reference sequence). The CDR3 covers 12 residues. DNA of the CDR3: TGCAGCCCTAGACAGGGGGGCGAGACCCAGTACTTC. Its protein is CSPRQGGETQYF.

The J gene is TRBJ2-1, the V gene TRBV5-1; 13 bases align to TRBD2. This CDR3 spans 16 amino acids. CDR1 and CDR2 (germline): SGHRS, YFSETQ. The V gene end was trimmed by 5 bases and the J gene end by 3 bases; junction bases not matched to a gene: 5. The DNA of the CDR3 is TGCGCCAGCAGTCTGACTAGCGGGGGGCTCTACAATGAGCAGTTCTTC. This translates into CASSLTSGGLYNEQFF.

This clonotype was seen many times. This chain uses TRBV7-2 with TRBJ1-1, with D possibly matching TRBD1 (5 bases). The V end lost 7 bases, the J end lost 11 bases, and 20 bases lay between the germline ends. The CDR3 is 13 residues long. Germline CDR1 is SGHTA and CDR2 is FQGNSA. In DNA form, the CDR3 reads TGTGCCAGCACCCCCGTCTATGGGACTTTGGCTTTCTTT. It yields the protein CASTPVYGTLAFF.

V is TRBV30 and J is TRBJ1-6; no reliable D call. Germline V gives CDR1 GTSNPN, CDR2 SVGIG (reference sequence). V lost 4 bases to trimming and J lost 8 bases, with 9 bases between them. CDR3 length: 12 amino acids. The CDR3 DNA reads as TGTGCCTGGACAGAATCGTATTCACCCCTCCACTTT. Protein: CAWTESYSPLHF. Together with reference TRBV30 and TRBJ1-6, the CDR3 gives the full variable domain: SQTIHQWPATLVQPVGSPLSLECTVEGTSNPNLYWYRQAAGRGLQLLFYSVGIGQISSEVPQNLSASRPQDRQFILSSKKLLLSDSGFYLCAWTESYSPLHFGNGTRLTVT.

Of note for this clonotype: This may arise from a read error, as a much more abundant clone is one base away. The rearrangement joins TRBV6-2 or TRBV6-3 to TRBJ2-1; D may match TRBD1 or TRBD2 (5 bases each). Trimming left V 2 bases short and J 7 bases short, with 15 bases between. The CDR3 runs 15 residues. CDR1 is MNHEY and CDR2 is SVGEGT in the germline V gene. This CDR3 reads CASSYSRGAMNEQFF. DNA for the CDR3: TGTGCCAGCAGTTACAGCAGAGGGGCTATGAATGAGCAGTTCTTC.

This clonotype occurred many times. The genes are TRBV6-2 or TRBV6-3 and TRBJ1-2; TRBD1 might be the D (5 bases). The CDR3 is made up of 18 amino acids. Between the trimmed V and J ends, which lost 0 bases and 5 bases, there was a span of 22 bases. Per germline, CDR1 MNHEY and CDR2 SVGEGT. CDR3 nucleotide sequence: TGTGCCAGCAGTTACTCCAGGGCCGGGTCTAGAGGATTTTATGGCTACACCTTC. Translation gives CASSYSRAGSRGFYGYTF.

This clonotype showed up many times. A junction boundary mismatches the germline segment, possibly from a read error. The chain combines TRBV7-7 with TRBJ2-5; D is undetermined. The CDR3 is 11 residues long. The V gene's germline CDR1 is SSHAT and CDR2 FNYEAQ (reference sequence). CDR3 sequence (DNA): TGTGCTAGCAGCTATGGAGAGACCCAGTACTTC. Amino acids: CASSYGETQYF.

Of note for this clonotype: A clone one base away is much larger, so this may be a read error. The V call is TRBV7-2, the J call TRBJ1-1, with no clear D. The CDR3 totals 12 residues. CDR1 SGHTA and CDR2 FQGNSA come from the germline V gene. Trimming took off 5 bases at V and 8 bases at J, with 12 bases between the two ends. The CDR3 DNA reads TGTGCCAGCAGCGAGTATCGCGCGGAAGCTTTCTTT. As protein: CASSEYRAEAFF.

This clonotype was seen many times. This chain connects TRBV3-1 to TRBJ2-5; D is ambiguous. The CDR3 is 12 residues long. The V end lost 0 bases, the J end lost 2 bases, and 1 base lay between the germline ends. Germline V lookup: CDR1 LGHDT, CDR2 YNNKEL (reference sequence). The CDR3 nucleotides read TGTGCCAGCAGCCAAGATCAAGAGACCCAGTACTTC. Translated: CASSQDQETQYF.

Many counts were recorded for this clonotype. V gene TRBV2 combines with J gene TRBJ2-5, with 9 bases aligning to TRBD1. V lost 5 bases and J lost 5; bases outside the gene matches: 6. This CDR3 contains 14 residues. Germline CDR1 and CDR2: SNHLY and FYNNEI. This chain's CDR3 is CASSYNRGRETQYF. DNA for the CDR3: TGTGCCAGCAGTTACAACAGGGGGCGTGAGACCCAGTACTTC.

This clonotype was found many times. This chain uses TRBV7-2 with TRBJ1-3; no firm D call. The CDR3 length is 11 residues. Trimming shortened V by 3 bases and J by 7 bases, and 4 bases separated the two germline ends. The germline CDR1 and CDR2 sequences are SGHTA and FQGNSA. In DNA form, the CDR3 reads TGTGCCAGCAGCTTCCGGAACACCATATATTTT. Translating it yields CASSFRNTIYF.

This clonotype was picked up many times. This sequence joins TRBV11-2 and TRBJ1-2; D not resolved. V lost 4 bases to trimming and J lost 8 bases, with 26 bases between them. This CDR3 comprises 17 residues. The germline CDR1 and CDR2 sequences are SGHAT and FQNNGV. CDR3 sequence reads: CASSSISGFPIPGGYTF. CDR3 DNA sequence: TGTGCCAGCAGCTCGATATCGGGCTTCCCTATACCGGGGGGCTACACCTTC.

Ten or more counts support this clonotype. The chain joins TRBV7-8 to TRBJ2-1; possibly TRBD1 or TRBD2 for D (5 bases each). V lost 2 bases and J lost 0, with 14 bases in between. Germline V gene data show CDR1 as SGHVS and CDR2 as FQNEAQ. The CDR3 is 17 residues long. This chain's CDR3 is CASSLKRDQSSYNEQFF. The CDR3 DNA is TGTGCCAGCAGCTTAAAAAGGGACCAAAGCTCCTACAATGAGCAGTTCTTC.

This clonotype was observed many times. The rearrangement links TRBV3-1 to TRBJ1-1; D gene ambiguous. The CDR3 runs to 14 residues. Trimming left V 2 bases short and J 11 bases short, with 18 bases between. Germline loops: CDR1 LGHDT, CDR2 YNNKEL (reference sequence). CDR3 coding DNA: TGTGCCAGCAGCCAACAAGCCGAGGTAGGGTTTGCTTTCTTT. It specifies CASSQQAEVGFAFF.